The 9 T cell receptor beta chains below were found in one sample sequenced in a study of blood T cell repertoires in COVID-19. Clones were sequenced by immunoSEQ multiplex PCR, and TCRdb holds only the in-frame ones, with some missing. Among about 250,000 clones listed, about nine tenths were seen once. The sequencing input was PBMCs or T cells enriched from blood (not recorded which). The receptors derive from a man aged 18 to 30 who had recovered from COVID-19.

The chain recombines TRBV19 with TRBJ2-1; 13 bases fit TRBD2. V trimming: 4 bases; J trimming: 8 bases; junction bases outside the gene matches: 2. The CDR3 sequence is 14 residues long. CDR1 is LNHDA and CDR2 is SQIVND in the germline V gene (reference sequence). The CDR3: CASSTGLAGHEQFF. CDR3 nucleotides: TGTGCCAGTAGTACGGGACTAGCGGGGCATGAGCAGTTCTTC.

The CDR3 DNA follows: TGTGCCAGTAGTGAAAGCAGGGGAGGCTACACCTTC. This sequence encodes CASSESRGGYTF. The chain is built from TRBV19 and TRBJ1-2; D may be TRBD1 (6 bases). This CDR3 has 12 amino acids. Between the trimmed V and J ends, which lost 5 bases and 8 bases, there was a span of 12 bases. Germline V gene sequence: CDR1 LNHDA, CDR2 SQIVND (reference sequence).

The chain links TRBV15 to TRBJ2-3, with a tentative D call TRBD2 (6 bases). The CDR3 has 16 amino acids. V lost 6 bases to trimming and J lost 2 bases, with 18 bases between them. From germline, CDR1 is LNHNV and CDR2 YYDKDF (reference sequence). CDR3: CATSRNRDLTTDTQYF. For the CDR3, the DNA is TGTGCCACCAGTAGAAACCGGGACTTAACCACAGATACGCAGTATTTT.

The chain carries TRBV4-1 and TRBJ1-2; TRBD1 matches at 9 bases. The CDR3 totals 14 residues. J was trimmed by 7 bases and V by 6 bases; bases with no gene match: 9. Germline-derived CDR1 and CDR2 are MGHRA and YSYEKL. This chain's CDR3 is CASRSTGGGFGYTF. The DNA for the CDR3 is TGCGCCAGCAGATCGACAGGGGGTGGCTTTGGCTACACCTTC.

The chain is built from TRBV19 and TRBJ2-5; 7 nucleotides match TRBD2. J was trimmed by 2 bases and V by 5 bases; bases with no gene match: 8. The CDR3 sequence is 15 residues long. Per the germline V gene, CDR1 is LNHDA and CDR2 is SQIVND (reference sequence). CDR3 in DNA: TGTGCCAGTAGTGTGGGGGGGACGGGGCAAGAGACCCAGTACTTC. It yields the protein CASSVGGTGQETQYF.

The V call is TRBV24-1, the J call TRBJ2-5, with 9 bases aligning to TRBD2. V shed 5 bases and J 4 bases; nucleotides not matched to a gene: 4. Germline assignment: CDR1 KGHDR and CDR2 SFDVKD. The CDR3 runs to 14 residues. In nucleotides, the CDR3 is TGTGCCACCAGTGTCGCGGGGGGGCGAGAGACCCAGTACTTC. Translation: CATSVAGGRETQYF.

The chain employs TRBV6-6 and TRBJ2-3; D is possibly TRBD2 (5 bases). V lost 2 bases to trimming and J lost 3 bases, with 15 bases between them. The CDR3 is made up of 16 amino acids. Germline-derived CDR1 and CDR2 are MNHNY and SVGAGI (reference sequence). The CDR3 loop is CASSYGLGLTTDTQYF. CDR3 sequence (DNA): TGTGCCAGCAGTTACGGGCTCGGACTGACTACAGATACGCAGTATTTT.

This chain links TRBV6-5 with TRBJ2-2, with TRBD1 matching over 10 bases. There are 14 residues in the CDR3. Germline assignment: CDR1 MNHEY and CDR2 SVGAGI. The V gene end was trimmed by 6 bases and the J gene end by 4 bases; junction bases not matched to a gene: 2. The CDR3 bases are TGTGCCAGCAGGGGACAGGGGACCACCGGGGAGCTGTTTTTT. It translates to CASRGQGTTGELFF.

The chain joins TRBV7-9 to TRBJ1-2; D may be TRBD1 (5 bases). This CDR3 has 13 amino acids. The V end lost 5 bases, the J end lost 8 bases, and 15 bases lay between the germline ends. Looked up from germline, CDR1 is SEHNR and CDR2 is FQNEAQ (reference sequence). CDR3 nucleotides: TGTGCCAGCAGCCCACCGACAGAGAGGGGCTACACCTTC. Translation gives CASSPPTERGYTF.